This T cell receptor beta chain derives from a study of blood T cell repertoires in COVID-19. Study overall: The samples span acute and convalescent COVID-19 from the United States, Italy and Spain. In each case, the material was cDNA or gDNA derived from T cells, B-cell-depleted T cells, or PBMCs.

Only in-frame clones appear in the TCRdb table, and some are missing; sequencing was by immunoSEQ multiplex PCR. Of around 370,000 clones listed, around 89% are singletons. The germline gives CDR1 MDHEN, CDR2 SYDVKM. The CDR3 totals 15 residues. Trimming cost V 8 bases and J 1 base, with 15 bases left between them. The receptor was derived from a man between 18 and 35 years old with active or convalescent COVID-19. V and J are TRBV28 and TRBJ1-3; D is possibly TRBD1 (6 bases). Sequencing was performed on peripheral blood. This CDR3 is CASSVRGGSGNTIYF. The CDR3 DNA sequence: TGTGCCAGCTCTGTAAGGGGGGGTTCTGGAAACACCATATATTTT. Looking up the rest from reference TRBV28 and TRBJ1-3 gives the full variable domain: DVKVTQSSRYLVKRTGEKVFLECVQDMDHENMFWYRQDPGLGLRLIYFSYDVKMKEKGDIPEGYSVSREKKERFSLILESASTNQTSMYLCASSVRGGSGNTIYFGEGSWLTVV.